The sequence of this T cell receptor beta chain was determined in a study of T cell responses to AZD1222 COVID-19 vaccine. Concerning this clone: Its cognate antigen is unknown.

Method: immunoSEQ multiplex PCR; TCRdb's copy keeps in-frame clones and lacks some. The table records 140,000 to 150,000 clones, about nine tenths of them present only once. General study results and limits: The donors showed a predominance of white British ancestry and of females, with possible underestimation of clonal diversity. Among spike-specific TCRs, nearly half reportedly target unmutated variant regions. Spike-specific TCR breadth and depth were elevated following two AZD1222 doses.

V was shortened by 1 base and J by 4 bases, with 7 bases between the two germline ends. Germline CDR1 LGHNA, CDR2 YSLEER. The CDR3 spans 14 residues. Timing groups of about 4 and about 12 weeks for second doses were pooled. This chain connects TRBV4-3 to TRBJ1-4; no reliable D call. Here the sequenced sample was peripheral blood, taken 28 days after the second AZD1222 dose. This TCR was recovered from an adult who received the AZD1222 COVID-19 vaccine. CDR3 sequence reads: CASSQGFDNEKLFF. CDR3 sequence (DNA): TGCGCCAGCAGCCAAGGGTTTGATAATGAAAAACTGTTTTTT.